This T cell receptor beta chain was sequenced during a study of T-cell reconstitution after alpha-beta-depleted transplantation in children. Preparation of the TCRbeta library was carried out with unique molecular identifiers. From the PCR reads, TCRdb called clonotypes with MiXCR, one entry per CDR3 protein. This table has about 250,000 distinct CDR3 sequences, 20% to 30% appearing once. This CDR3 is built from 19 residues. From germline, CDR1 is SGHAT and CDR2 FQDESV (reference sequence). The germline V and J ends were trimmed by 3 bases and 0 bases, with 21 bases remaining between them. This clonotype turned up a few times.

The source was PBMCs, mostly from graft donor cells, collected 360 days after TCRalphabeta/CD19-depleted stem cell transplant. The chain recombines TRBV11-1 with TRBJ2-1; D is uncertain. The sequence was collected from a female patient aged 2 to 10 who had a stem cell transplant for congenital amegakaryocytic thrombocytopenia, so the T cells may come from the graft donor. As DNA, the CDR3 is TGTGCCAGCAGCTTCCCGTCGGCCGGAAATCCCAGCTCCTACAATGAGCAGTTCTTC. Its translation: CASSFPSAGNPSSYNEQFF. Full variable domain (rest looked up from reference TRBV11-1 and TRBJ2-1): EAEVAQSPRYKITEKSQAVAFWCDPISGHATLYWYRQILGQGPELLVQFQDESVVDDSQLPKDRFSAERLKGVDSTLKIQPAELGDSAMYLCASSFPSAGNPSSYNEQFFGPGTRLTVL.